The 4 T cell receptor beta chains given below trace back to one sample, sequenced in a study of blood T cell repertoires in COVID-19. The method was immunoSEQ multiplex PCR; TCRdb's version includes in-frame clones alone and lacks a portion of them. Seen here are fewer than 80,000 clones, approximately 89% observed once, and the top ten hold 4.5% to 5%. The sample comprised peripheral blood. These receptors were taken from a woman in her fifties or sixties with active COVID-19.

This clone has just one count. The chain joins TRBV19 to TRBJ2-5; 7 nucleotides match TRBD2. This CDR3 is built from 12 residues. Germline-derived CDR1 and CDR2 are LNHDA and SQIVND (reference sequence). The J segment lost 6 bases and the V segment lost 4 bases, leaving 2 bases of the junction unmatched. CDR3 loop: CASSSGGKTQYF. The CDR3 bases are TGTGCCAGTAGTAGCGGGGGAAAGACCCAGTACTTC.

The genes are TRBV13 and TRBJ2-2, with D perhaps TRBD2 (5 bases). Germline values: CDR1 PRHDT, CDR2 FYEKMQ (reference sequence). This CDR3 region has 13 residues. Between the trimmed V and J ends, which lost 5 bases and 5 bases, there was a span of 9 bases. In DNA, the CDR3 is TGTGCCAGCAGCCCTACTAGGACCGGGGAGCTGTTTTTT. Translating gives CASSPTRTGELFF. The entire variable domain, with the rest obtained from reference TRBV13 and TRBJ2-2, is as follows: AAGVIQSPRHLIKEKRETATLKCYPIPRHDTVYWYQQGPGQDPQFLISFYEKMQSDKGSIPDRFSAQQFSDYHSELNMSSLELGDSALYFCASSPTRTGELFFGEGSRLTVL.

The genes are TRBV14 and TRBJ2-5; a possible D gene is TRBD1 (5 bases). Trimming stripped 2 bases from V and 1 base from J, with 11 bases between. There are 15 residues in the CDR3. The germline V gene has CDR1 SGHDN and CDR2 FVKESK. The CDR3 sequence is CASSQTMTAQETQYF. The CDR3, as DNA: TGTGCCAGCAGCCAAACAATGACAGCCCAAGAGACCCAGTACTTC.

The CDR3 region is CASSEVGVFTGELFF. The DNA of the CDR3 is TGTGCCAGCAGTGAAGTGGGAGTTTTCACCGGGGAGCTGTTTTTT. This chain links TRBV6-1 with TRBJ2-2; D is possibly TRBD2 (5 bases). The CDR3 sequence is 15 residues long. The germline CDR1 and CDR2 sequences are MNHNS and SASEGT. Trimming took off 1 base at V and 4 bases at J, with 10 bases between the two ends.